This T cell receptor (beta chain) originates from a study of long-term antiretroviral therapy in people with HIV. Germline CDR1 is MNHEY and CDR2 is SMNVEV (reference sequence). The CDR3 runs to 14 residues. The junction had 3 bases not matched to a gene; V was cut back by 2 bases and J by 6 bases. Sequencing used immunoSEQ v3.0 at survey level. Sequencing was performed with immunoSEQ multiplex PCR; in TCRdb, only in-frame clones are kept and a portion is missing. The sample yields fewer than 45,000 clones, 80% seen once. Sequenced here: unsorted PBMCs, sampled 3.4 years after starting antiretroviral therapy. This sequence joins TRBV27 and TRBJ1-2; TRBD1 matches at 10 bases. This clonotype originated in a man aged 25-45 years with HIV. CDR3 in DNA: TGTGCCAGCAGTTTACGAGACAGGGGGCATGGCTACACCTTC. Its translation: CASSLRDRGHGYTF.